The 10 T cell receptor beta chains in this list originate from one sample, sequenced in a study of cytomegalovirus exposure and HLA in healthy donors. The protocol was immunoSEQ multiplex PCR, while the TCRdb copy is restricted to in-frame clones and leaves out a portion. The sample consists of tens of thousands of clones, 80% to 90% of them appearing once. The sample was PBMCs. The receptors shown here come from a young woman in good health and CMV-seropositive.

This clone was detected once. The chain has TRBV11-1 and TRBJ2-1; perhaps TRBD2 as D (5 bases). The CDR3 sequence is 19 residues long. Germline V lookup: CDR1 SGHAT, CDR2 FQDESV (reference sequence). Trimming pared 1 base from V and 4 bases from J, leaving 23 bases between. The CDR3 loop is CASSLGRPYEGLTYNEQFF. For the CDR3, the DNA is TGTGCCAGCAGCTTAGGTCGTCCGTATGAGGGATTAACTTACAATGAGCAGTTCTTC.

V gene TRBV5-4 combines with J gene TRBJ2-7, with 8 positions matching TRBD2. V was clipped by 7 bases and J by 4 bases; unmatched bases: 10. The CDR3 spans 14 residues. CDR1 SGHNT and CDR2 YYREEE come from the germline V gene (reference sequence). CDR3 loop: CASRDGGRTYEQYF. CDR3 coding DNA: TGTGCCAGCCGGGATGGCGGGAGGACTTACGAGCAGTACTTC.

The chain joins TRBV6-1 to TRBJ2-1; 8 bases line up with TRBD2. CDR3 length: 16 residues. CDR1 and CDR2 from the germline V gene are MNHNS and SASEGT. Trimming took 4 bases from V and 6 from J; bases not matched to a gene: 11. CDR3 residues: CASSVLAGRSSNEQFF. The CDR3, as DNA: TGTGCCAGCAGTGTTCTAGCGGGCAGAAGTTCCAATGAGCAGTTCTTC.

The chain has TRBV9 and TRBJ1-5; 7 bases agree with TRBD1. CDR1 and CDR2 (germline): SGDLS, YYNGEE. V dropped 0 bases and J dropped 4; count of bases not matched to a gene: 4. The CDR3 extends over 15 amino acids. CDR3 sequence reads: CASSVGGQQNQPQHF. The CDR3 DNA sequence: TGTGCCAGCAGCGTAGGGGGACAGCAAAATCAGCCCCAGCATTTT.

The chain uses TRBV6-5 and TRBJ2-1, with TRBD2 matching 10 bases. The CDR3 has 14 amino acids. The germline gives CDR1 MNHEY, CDR2 SVGAGI. Losses at the gene ends were 6 bases for V and 4 bases for J; bases not matched to a gene: 3. Written as DNA, the CDR3 is TGTGCCAGCAGAGCGGGGGGGCTATACAATGAGCAGTTCTTC. As protein: CASRAGGLYNEQFF.

This clone was picked up one time. V gene TRBV15 combines with J gene TRBJ2-5, with unresolved D. The V gene's germline CDR1 is LNHNV and CDR2 YYDKDF (reference sequence). The V end was cut by 3 bases, the J end by 5 bases, with 7 bases between. There are 12 residues in the CDR3. The CDR3 bases are TGTGCCACCAGCAGCCGGCGGGAGACCCAGTACTTC. It codes for CATSSRRETQYF. The full variable domain, in which reference TRBV15 and TRBJ2-5 provide the parts outside the CDR3, is DAMVIQNPRYQVTQFGKPVTLSCSQTLNHNVMYWYQQKSSQAPKLLFHYYDKDFNNEADTPDNFQSRRPNTSFCFLDIRSPGLGDTAMYLCATSSRRETQYFGPGTRLLVL.

J is TRBJ2-7 and V is TRBV6-1, with D maybe TRBD2 (5 bases). The CDR3 contains 15 residues. V lost 3 bases, J lost 1 base, and 13 bases lay in between. Germline CDR1 is MNHNS and CDR2 is SASEGT. The CDR3 here is CASSDPGGVSYEQYF. CDR3 DNA: TGTGCCAGCAGTGACCCCGGAGGCGTTTCCTACGAGCAGTACTTC.

This chain uses TRBV7-9 with TRBJ1-1; TRBD1 matches at 7 bases. This CDR3 has 14 amino acids. CDR1 is SEHNR, CDR2 FQNEAQ, per germline (reference sequence). Trimming removed 0 bases from V and 11 bases from J; junction bases left unmatched: 9. In DNA form, the CDR3 reads TGTGCCAGCAGCTTAGCGCGGGACAGCGGTAAGGCTTTCTTT. Its translation is CASSLARDSGKAFF.

J is TRBJ2-3 and V is TRBV7-2; 13 bases are shared with TRBD2. The germline CDR1 and CDR2 sequences are SGHTA and FQGNSA. The V gene end was trimmed by 2 bases and the J gene end by 9 bases; junction bases not matched to a gene: 8. The CDR3 is 16 residues long. The CDR3 reads CASSLTGTSGMGTQYF. The CDR3 region has the DNA TGTGCCAGCAGCTTAACTGGGACTAGCGGGATGGGGACGCAGTATTTT.

The J gene is TRBJ2-2, the V gene TRBV18; the D is unclear. Trimming cost V 2 bases and J 6 bases, with 10 bases left between them. Germline loops: CDR1 KGHSH, CDR2 LQKENI. The CDR3 is 14 amino acids. The CDR3 bases are TGTGCCAGCTCACCAATCGGTTCGGCCGGGGAGCTGTTTTTT. Translation: CASSPIGSAGELFF.